The rows below give T cell receptor beta chains drawn from one sample of a study of CD8+ T cells in alopecia areata. Measured with immunoSEQ multiplex PCR; TCRdb has only the in-frame clones, and not every one. The sample holds some 170,000 clones; 63% are singletons and the top ten take about 1.7%. The input for sequencing was CD4+ T cells sorted from blood, taken at week 0. The source of these receptors is a human donor with alopecia areata. CDR3s include the opening cysteine and the closing phenylalanine or tryptophan. D genes are given only for firm matches. Part of the rows lack a size; the others show once, few, many or a class for expanded clones.

clone_size: NA
j_call: TRBJ1-2
v_call: TRBV4-3
d_call: NA
cdr3_nt: TGCGCCAGCAGCCCCCGGGGTCCCAGGGACTATGGCTACACCTTC
cdr3_aa: CASSPRGPRDYGYTF

clone_size: NA
j_call: TRBJ1-1
v_call: TRBV2
d_call: TRBD1
cdr3_nt: TGTGCCAGCAGTCCCGGGACAGGGAACACTGAAGCTTTCTTT
cdr3_aa: CASSPGTGNTEAFF

clone_size: NA
j_call: TRBJ1-2
v_call: TRBV7-9
d_call: TRBD1
cdr3_nt: TGTGCCAGCAGCCACACAGGGGGTGGCTACACCTTC
cdr3_aa: CASSHTGGGYTF

clone_size: NA
j_call: TRBJ2-5
v_call: TRBV29-1
d_call: NA
cdr3_nt: TGCAGCGTTGACCTGGGGAGCCAAGAGACCCAGTACTTC
cdr3_aa: CSVDLGSQETQYF

clone_size: few
j_call: TRBJ1-2
v_call: TRBV6-5
d_call: NA
cdr3_nt: TGTGCCAGCAGTGAAGGTCCCAGGGCTGGCTACACCTTC
cdr3_aa: CASSEGPRAGYTF

clone_size: NA
j_call: TRBJ2-3
v_call: TRBV30
d_call: NA
cdr3_nt: TGTGCCTGGGTCCCCAGGGGAGGTACGCAGTATTTT
cdr3_aa: CAWVPRGGTQYF

clone_size: NA
j_call: TRBJ1-1
v_call: TRBV2
d_call: NA
cdr3_nt: TGTGCCAGCGAAACAGACACCAACACTGAAGCTTTCTTT
cdr3_aa: CASETDTNTEAFF

clone_size: few
j_call: TRBJ2-2
v_call: TRBV5-1
d_call: NA
cdr3_nt: TGCGCCAGCAGCCTCGTGTCCGGGGAGCTGTTTTTT
cdr3_aa: CASSLVSGELFF

clone_size: once
j_call: TRBJ2-4
v_call: TRBV2
d_call: NA
cdr3_nt: TGTGCCAGCAGTGAGCCCTGGGGTCTCGGAAACATTCAGTACTTC
cdr3_aa: CASSEPWGLGNIQYF

clone_size: NA
j_call: TRBJ2-7
v_call: TRBV7-2
d_call: NA
cdr3_nt: TGTGCCAGCAGCCCTGGTGGGGGCTACGAGCAGTACTTC
cdr3_aa: CASSPGGGYEQYF

clone_size: once
j_call: TRBJ1-1
v_call: TRBV25-1
d_call: NA
cdr3_nt: TGTGCCAGCAGTGACGCAAGTGCGCCCACTGAAGCTTTCTTT
cdr3_aa: CASSDASAPTEAFF

clone_size: NA
j_call: TRBJ2-5
v_call: TRBV30
d_call: NA
cdr3_nt: TGTGCCTGGAGTGTGTTAAAGGAGACCCAGTACTTC
cdr3_aa: CAWSVLKETQYF

clone_size: NA
j_call: TRBJ1-1
v_call: TRBV29-1
d_call: NA
cdr3_nt: TGCAGCGGGGGACGTATGAACACTGAAGCTTTCTTT
cdr3_aa: CSGGRMNTEAFF

clone_size: NA
j_call: TRBJ2-1
v_call: TRBV11-3
d_call: TRBD2
cdr3_nt: TGTGCTTCAGGTCGAGCGGGGACCTACAATGAGCAGTTCTTC
cdr3_aa: CASGRAGTYNEQFF

clone_size: few
j_call: TRBJ1-2
v_call: TRBV29-1
d_call: NA
cdr3_nt: TGCAGCGTTGAGGGGGAGACCTATGGCTACACCTTC
cdr3_aa: CSVEGETYGYTF

clone_size: NA
j_call: TRBJ1-5
v_call: TRBV6-5
d_call: NA
cdr3_nt: TGTGCCAGCAGTTATTTATCGGGTCAGCCCCAGCATTTT
cdr3_aa: CASSYLSGQPQHF

clone_size: NA
j_call: TRBJ2-1
v_call: TRBV5-1
d_call: TRBD2
cdr3_nt: TGCGCCAGCAGCTTCGGCGGGGGGTTTTACAATGAGCAGTTCTTC
cdr3_aa: CASSFGGGFYNEQFF

clone_size: few
j_call: TRBJ2-3
v_call: TRBV20-1
d_call: TRBD1
cdr3_nt: TGCAGTGCTTTGGACAGGGCCACGCAGTATTTT
cdr3_aa: CSALDRATQYF

clone_size: many
j_call: TRBJ1-2
v_call: TRBV2
d_call: NA
cdr3_nt: TGTGCCAGCAGTGTTCCGACAGCCACTTACTACACCTTC
cdr3_aa: CASSVPTATYYTF

clone_size: NA
j_call: TRBJ1-2
v_call: TRBV27
d_call: NA
cdr3_nt: TGTGCCAGCAGTTTATCTGGGACCGGCTACACCTTC
cdr3_aa: CASSLSGTGYTF

clone_size: NA
j_call: TRBJ2-5
v_call: TRBV15
d_call: NA
cdr3_nt: TGTGCCACCAGCAGGGAAAGACAGTTCCAAGAGACCCAGTACTTC
cdr3_aa: CATSRERQFQETQYF

clone_size: NA
j_call: TRBJ1-2
v_call: TRBV9
d_call: NA
cdr3_nt: TGTGCCAGCAGCGTGGAGCGCTATGGCTACACCTTC
cdr3_aa: CASSVERYGYTF

clone_size: NA
j_call: TRBJ1-6
v_call: TRBV5-1
d_call: TRBD1
cdr3_nt: TGCGCCAGCCGCCCGGGACAGGGAGATTCACCCCTCCACTTT
cdr3_aa: CASRPGQGDSPLHF

clone_size: NA
j_call: TRBJ1-2
v_call: TRBV11-3
d_call: NA
cdr3_nt: TGTGCCAGCAGCTTACCAGGTAGCTATGGCTACACCTTC
cdr3_aa: CASSLPGSYGYTF

clone_size: NA
j_call: TRBJ2-7
v_call: TRBV29-1
d_call: TRBD2
cdr3_nt: TGCAGCGTAAATCTAGCGGGGAGATCCTACGAGCAGTACTTC
cdr3_aa: CSVNLAGRSYEQYF

clone_size: few
j_call: TRBJ1-5
v_call: TRBV2
d_call: TRBD1
cdr3_nt: TGTGCCAGCAGCGTAGGACAGGGAGGCAATCAGCCCCAGCATTTT
cdr3_aa: CASSVGQGGNQPQHF

clone_size: NA
j_call: TRBJ2-3
v_call: TRBV4-3
d_call: NA
cdr3_nt: TGCGCCAGCAGCCGAGGGCCGGACAGCACAGATACGCAGTATTTT
cdr3_aa: CASSRGPDSTDTQYF

clone_size: NA
j_call: TRBJ1-2
v_call: TRBV30
d_call: TRBD1
cdr3_nt: TGTGCCTGGAACCGGGACAGGGGCATTGGCTACACCTTC
cdr3_aa: CAWNRDRGIGYTF

clone_size: NA
j_call: TRBJ1-1
v_call: TRBV30
d_call: NA
cdr3_nt: TGTGCCTGGAAGCCCCTAGGCACTGAAGCTTTCTTT
cdr3_aa: CAWKPLGTEAFF

clone_size: NA
j_call: TRBJ1-1
v_call: TRBV25-1
d_call: NA
cdr3_nt: TGTGCCAGCAGTGAGCCAGGAGGCACTGAAGCTTTCTTT
cdr3_aa: CASSEPGGTEAFF

clone_size: few
j_call: TRBJ1-1
v_call: TRBV29-1
d_call: NA
cdr3_nt: TGCAGCGTTGAAGCCAGAACAGGGTCCACTGAAGCTTTCTTT
cdr3_aa: CSVEARTGSTEAFF

clone_size: NA
j_call: TRBJ1-1
v_call: TRBV30
d_call: NA
cdr3_nt: TGTGCCTGGAGTACACTAACGGGGGCGTCCACTGAAGCTTTCTTT
cdr3_aa: CAWSTLTGASTEAFF

clone_size: few
j_call: TRBJ2-7
v_call: TRBV29-1
d_call: TRBD1
cdr3_nt: TGCAGCGTTTGGGACAGGGGTTCCGAGCAGTACTTC
cdr3_aa: CSVWDRGSEQYF

clone_size: few
j_call: TRBJ2-1
v_call: TRBV11-2
d_call: NA
cdr3_nt: TGTGCCAGCAGCAGGACACCCCATGAGCAGTTCTTC
cdr3_aa: CASSRTPHEQFF

clone_size: NA
j_call: TRBJ1-1
v_call: TRBV5-1
d_call: TRBD1
cdr3_nt: TGCGCCAGCAGCTCACAGGGGCTGAACACTGAAGCTTTCTTT
cdr3_aa: CASSSQGLNTEAFF

clone_size: few
j_call: TRBJ2-1
v_call: TRBV5-1
d_call: NA
cdr3_nt: TGCGCCAGCAGCTTAAGGGAAGAGCAGTTCTTC
cdr3_aa: CASSLREEQFF

clone_size: few
j_call: TRBJ1-6
v_call: TRBV5-1
d_call: NA
cdr3_nt: TGCGCCAGCAGCTTGGGGCAGGGGAATTCACCCCTCCACTTT
cdr3_aa: CASSLGQGNSPLHF

clone_size: few
j_call: TRBJ2-3
v_call: TRBV4-3
d_call: TRBD1
cdr3_nt: TGCGCCAGCAGGCGGGACAGGGGGCTCGCAGATACGCAGTATTTT
cdr3_aa: CASRRDRGLADTQYF

clone_size: NA
j_call: TRBJ1-1
v_call: TRBV29-1
d_call: NA
cdr3_nt: TGCAGCGTTTCTGGACTCCTGAACACTGAAGCTTTCTTT
cdr3_aa: CSVSGLLNTEAFF

clone_size: once
j_call: TRBJ1-1
v_call: TRBV27
d_call: NA
cdr3_nt: TGTGCCAGCAGTTACACTTTTGGGCTGGACACTGAAGCTTTCTTT
cdr3_aa: CASSYTFGLDTEAFF

clone_size: NA
j_call: TRBJ1-6
v_call: TRBV27
d_call: TRBD1
cdr3_nt: TGTGCCAGCTCTGGGACAGGGGAGAATTCACCCCTCCACTTT
cdr3_aa: CASSGTGENSPLHF

clone_size: NA
j_call: TRBJ2-6
v_call: TRBV13
d_call: NA
cdr3_nt: TGTGCCAGCACCCCGGACGCCCCCTCTGGGGCCAACGTCCTGACTTTC
cdr3_aa: CASTPDAPSGANVLTF

clone_size: NA
j_call: TRBJ2-2
v_call: TRBV7-3
d_call: TRBD1
cdr3_nt: TGTGCCAGCAGCTTCGGGACAGCGAACACCGGGGAGCTGTTTTTT
cdr3_aa: CASSFGTANTGELFF

clone_size: NA
j_call: TRBJ2-7
v_call: TRBV29-1
d_call: TRBD2
cdr3_nt: TGCAGCGTCCACACTAGCGTCGAGCAGTACTTC
cdr3_aa: CSVHTSVEQYF

clone_size: NA
j_call: TRBJ2-7
v_call: TRBV9
d_call: TRBD2
cdr3_nt: TGTGCCAGCAGCGCCCTGGGGCTAGCGGGACCCTACGAGCAGTACTTC
cdr3_aa: CASSALGLAGPYEQYF